Presented here are 20 T cell receptor beta chains from one specimen sequenced in a study of technical replicates of blood from a few donors. The repertoire was sequenced with immunoSEQ multiplex PCR; TCRdb's copy has only in-frame clones and lacks some. Among 84,000 or so clones listed, around 93% were seen once. The sample comprised T cells isolated from PBMCs. These TCRs come from a human donor in good health.

In DNA, the CDR3 is TGTGCCAGCAGCGTTAACCCCCAGGGTAGGGGCACTGAAGCTTTCTTT. The encoded protein is CASSVNPQGRGTEAFF. The chain carries TRBV9 and TRBJ1-1; TRBD1 is a possible D gene (5 bases). Trimming took off 2 bases at V and 4 bases at J, with 18 bases between the two ends. CDR3 length: 16 amino acids. Germline V lookup: CDR1 SGDLS, CDR2 YYNGEE.

The rearrangement uses TRBV7-9 and TRBJ2-1; 7 bases are a match to TRBD2. The CDR3 contains 15 residues. The junction had 7 bases not matched to a gene; V was cut back by 1 base and J by 7 bases. CDR1 is SEHNR and CDR2 is FQNEAQ in the germline V gene (reference sequence). The CDR3 DNA sequence: TGTGCCAGCAGCTTAGACAGGTGGGAGGGGAATGAGCAGTTCTTC. Encoded protein: CASSLDRWEGNEQFF.

V gene TRBV7-9 combines with J gene TRBJ1-2, with D perhaps TRBD1 (5 bases). Germline V gene lookup returns CDR1 SEHNR and CDR2 FQNEAQ (reference sequence). Trimming took 5 bases from V and 3 from J, leaving 13 bases between them. The CDR3 totals 14 residues. CDR3 loop: CASSLGEGDYGYTF. The CDR3 DNA sequence: TGTGCCAGCAGCCTCGGAGAAGGGGACTATGGCTACACCTTC.

This chain uses TRBV12-5 with TRBJ1-1; no definite D call. Trimming removed 1 base at V and 7 bases at J, with 16 bases between. CDR1 is LGHNT, CDR2 FRNRAP, per germline. This CDR3 is 15 amino acids long. The DNA of the CDR3 is TGTGCTAGTGGTTTGGAGTACGTTGGCGGAGATGAAGCTTTCTTT. Translation gives CASGLEYVGGDEAFF.

V is TRBV6-1 and J is TRBJ2-3; 10 bases are shared with TRBD1. Trimming took 0 bases from V and 0 from J; bases not matched to a gene: 3. Looked up from germline, CDR1 is MNHNS and CDR2 is SASEGT. This CDR3 is 17 amino acids long. CDR3 sequence (DNA): TGTGCCAGCAGTGAAGCCGGGACAGGGGCTAGCACAGATACGCAGTATTTT. Protein: CASSEAGTGASTDTQYF.

This chain links TRBV5-8 with TRBJ2-7; D gene uncertain. The CDR3 consists of 13 residues. Trimming stripped 2 bases from V and 5 bases from J, with 11 bases between. The V gene's germline CDR1 is SGHTS and CDR2 YDEGEE. The CDR3 sequence is CASSLDEVDEQYF. In DNA, the CDR3 is TGTGCCAGCAGCTTAGATGAGGTAGACGAGCAGTACTTC.

The chain is built from TRBV9 and TRBJ1-1; the match to TRBD1 covers 8 bases. The junction had 6 bases not matched to a gene; V was cut back by 1 base and J by 1 base. The CDR3 is 16 residues long. Germline V gene lookup returns CDR1 SGDLS and CDR2 YYNGEE. Here the CDR3 DNA reads TGTGCCAGCAGCGTATTACCCGGACAGGGGAACACTGAAGCTTTCTTT. Its protein is CASSVLPGQGNTEAFF.

The gene calls are TRBV6-5 and TRBJ1-1; D may be TRBD1 (5 bases). V was shortened by 6 bases and J by 9 bases, with 17 bases between the two germline ends. The germline gives CDR1 MNHEY, CDR2 SVGAGI. The CDR3 sequence is 13 residues long. CDR3 loop: CASSPTFGGKAFF. The CDR3 nucleotides read TGTGCCAGCAGCCCGACGTTCGGGGGAAAAGCTTTCTTT.

The chain is built from TRBV18 and TRBJ1-1; D is unresolved. The V gene's germline CDR1 is KGHSH and CDR2 LQKENI. The CDR3 totals 13 residues. V lost 5 bases to trimming and J lost 1 base, with 8 bases between them. This chain's CDR3 is CASSFGENTEAFF. As DNA, the CDR3 is TGTGCCAGCTCATTCGGGGAGAACACTGAAGCTTTCTTT.

This chain joins TRBV4-1 and TRBJ2-7, with 9 bases lining up with TRBD1. The CDR3 has 15 amino acids. Germline V gene data show CDR1 as MGHRA and CDR2 as YSYEKL. The trim removed 2 bases at V and 4 bases at J, leaving 6 bases unmatched. The CDR3 nucleotides read TGCGCCAGCAGCCAATCCGAGACAGGGGGTTACGAGCAGTACTTC. Protein: CASSQSETGGYEQYF.

The chain joins TRBV19 to TRBJ2-3; D perhaps matches TRBD2 (5 bases). Trimming stripped 3 bases from V and 2 bases from J, with 18 bases between. CDR3 length equals 17 residues. CDR1 LNHDA and CDR2 SQIVND come from the germline V gene (reference sequence). DNA of the CDR3: TGTGCCAGTAGTATGAGGAAGGCCGACTACTACACAGATACGCAGTATTTT. Translation: CASSMRKADYYTDTQYF.

The V gene is TRBV4-2, the J gene TRBJ2-1; TRBD2 matches 12 bases. The CDR3 consists of 15 residues. CDR1 LGHNA and CDR2 YNFKEQ come from the germline V gene. V trimming: 4 bases; J trimming: 7 bases; junction bases outside the gene matches: 5. CDR3 sequence reads: CASSPTSGSSNEQFF. CDR3 sequence (DNA): TGTGCCAGCAGCCCGACTAGCGGGAGTTCGAATGAGCAGTTCTTC.

This clone was observed once. The chain recombines TRBV21-1 with TRBJ1-2; whether TRBD1, the table's D call, matches the DNA was not checked. TRBV21-1 represents a pseudogene. CDR3 length: 16 amino acids. The CDR3 DNA reads as TGTGCCAGCAGCAAAGTAGAGAACAGGGCTAACTATGGCTACACCTTC. Amino acid sequence: CASSKVENRANYGYTF.

This sequence joins TRBV7-8 and TRBJ2-7, with D possibly being TRBD1 (6 bases). The CDR3 runs 14 residues. The ends were cut back, 3 bases at V and 5 bases at J, with 14 bases in the middle. CDR1 is SGHVS and CDR2 is FQNEAQ in the germline V gene. DNA for the CDR3: TGTGCCAGCAGCTTTGCCCCCAACAGGGACGAGCAGTACTTC. This translates into CASSFAPNRDEQYF.

The chain has TRBV27 and TRBJ1-1, with a possible D match to TRBD1 (5 bases). The CDR3 has 11 amino acids. From germline, CDR1 is MNHEY and CDR2 SMNVEV (reference sequence). V dropped 3 bases and J dropped 9 bases, with 8 bases sitting between them. The CDR3 loop is CASSFRGKAFF. The CDR3 DNA is TGTGCCAGCAGTTTTCGGGGGAAAGCTTTCTTT.

The CDR3 loop reads CASSFPLSEAFF. As DNA, the CDR3 is TGTGCCAGCAGTTTCCCCCTAAGTGAAGCTTTCTTT. The chain has TRBV28 and TRBJ1-1, with D hard to call. Trimming cost V 3 bases and J 7 bases, with 9 bases left between them. The CDR3 has 12 residues. CDR1 and CDR2 from the germline V gene are MDHEN and SYDVKM. Full variable domain (missing parts from reference TRBV28 and TRBJ1-1): DVKVTQSSRYLVKRTGEKVFLECVQDMDHENMFWYRQDPGLGLRLIYFSYDVKMKEKGDIPEGYSVSREKKERFSLILESASTNQTSMYLCASSFPLSEAFFGQGTRLTVV.

This clone came up once. The chain has TRBV11-2 and TRBJ2-1; 14 nucleotides align to TRBD2. The CDR3 is 15 amino acids. V was clipped by 4 bases and J by 13 bases; unmatched bases: 9. In germline, CDR1 is SGHAT, CDR2 FQNNGV. The CDR3 loop is CASSSGLAGGETQFF. DNA of the CDR3: TGTGCCAGCAGCTCCGGACTAGCGGGGGGCGAAACCCAGTTCTTC.

V is TRBV19 and J is TRBJ2-3; the match to TRBD1 covers 7 bases. J gave up 0 bases and V 3 bases, and 3 bases lay outside the gene matches. There are 15 residues in the CDR3. Germline V gene data show CDR1 as LNHDA and CDR2 as SQIVND (reference sequence). The CDR3, as DNA: TGTGCCAGTAGTATTTTGACAGGGAGCACAGATACGCAGTATTTT. Its translation: CASSILTGSTDTQYF.

The chain has TRBV11-3 and TRBJ2-7, with 8 bases that match TRBD2. Trimming removed 11 bases from V and 5 bases from J; junction bases left unmatched: 11. The CDR3 covers 13 residues. The germline gives CDR1 SGHNT, CDR2 YENEEA. The CDR3 sequence: CARGGCTGNEQYF. In DNA form, the CDR3 reads TGTGCCCGCGGGGGGTGTACGGGGAACGAGCAGTACTTC.

The chain recombines TRBV11-3 with TRBJ1-2; TRBD1 is a possible D gene (6 bases). The V end was cut by 5 bases, the J end by 4 bases, with 20 bases between. This CDR3 spans 16 amino acids. In germline, CDR1 is SGHNT, CDR2 YENEEA. The CDR3 reads CASSQGAGDVGYGYTF. The CDR3 region has the DNA TGTGCCAGCAGCCAGGGAGCAGGGGATGTGGGCTATGGCTACACCTTC.